The clone carrying this T cell receptor beta chain was detected only once. The germline V gene encodes CDR1 MGHRA and CDR2 YSYEKL. V was clipped by 0 bases and J by 5 bases; unmatched bases: 6. This CDR3 region has 16 residues. Original processing methods: Amplifying reference gene primers gave estimates of nucleated cell counts. The repertoire was sequenced with immunoSEQ multiplex PCR; TCRdb's copy has only in-frame clones and lacks some. V, J and clone size were drawn from that table, and D and trimming were deduced from the DNA. The sample comprises roughly 200,000 clones, 65% to 80% of which are singletons, and roughly 12% rests with the top ten. The data stem from a study of blood T cell repertoires in COVID-19. Study summary: Samples taken during acute and convalescent COVID-19 were collected in the United States, Italy and Spain. The cDNA or gDNA used as material had been derived from T cells, B-cell-depleted T cells, or PBMCs.

The sequencing sample was made of peripheral blood. The chain carries TRBV4-1 and TRBJ2-2; 7 positions match TRBD2. The clonotype originates from a man aged 45 to 65 who had recovered from COVID-19. CDR3 sequence (DNA): TGCGCCAGCAGCCAAGATCAACGGGGGGTTACCGGGGAGCTGTTTTTT. Protein: CASSQDQRGVTGELFF.